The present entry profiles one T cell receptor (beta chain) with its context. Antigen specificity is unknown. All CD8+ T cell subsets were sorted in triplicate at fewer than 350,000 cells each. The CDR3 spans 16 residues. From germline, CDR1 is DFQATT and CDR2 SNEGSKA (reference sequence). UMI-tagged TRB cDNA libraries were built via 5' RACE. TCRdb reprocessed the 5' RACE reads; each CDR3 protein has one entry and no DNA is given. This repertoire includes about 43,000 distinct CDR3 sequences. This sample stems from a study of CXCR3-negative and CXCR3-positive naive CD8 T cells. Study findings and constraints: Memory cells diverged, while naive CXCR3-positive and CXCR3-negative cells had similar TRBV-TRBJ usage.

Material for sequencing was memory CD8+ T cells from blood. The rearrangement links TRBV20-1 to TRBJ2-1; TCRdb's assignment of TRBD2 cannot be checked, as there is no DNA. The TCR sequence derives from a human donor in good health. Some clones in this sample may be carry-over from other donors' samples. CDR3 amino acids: CSAREPGTRWGDEQFF.